Below, 16 T cell receptor beta chains from the same sample are listed, as sequenced in a study of Ad26.COV2.S vaccination and SARS-CoV-2 variants. TCRdb keeps only in-frame clones here, not all; method: immunoSEQ multiplex PCR. This table holds fewer than 400,000 clones, about 86% found once. Treatment described: over 15 received Ad26.COV2.S at low or high dose, single or two shots; about five received placebo; per-sample allocation not given. Sampling was done on day 63 after the first vaccine or placebo injection. The material was peripheral blood, obtained in a trial of Ad26.COV2.S vaccine versus placebo. Receptors originate from a person between 18 and 65 years old who received the Ad26.COV2.S COVID-19 vaccine or a placebo.

V usage is TRBV4-2 and J usage is TRBJ2-6; TRBD1 agrees at 8 bases. V lost 0 bases to trimming and J lost 0 bases; unmatched junction nucleotides: 10. The CDR3 sequence is 20 residues long. The germline CDR1 and CDR2 sequences are LGHNA and YNFKEQ. The DNA for the CDR3 is TGTGCCAGCAGCCAAGACGGAGCAGGGGGCGATTCCTCTGGGGCCAACGTCCTGACTTTC. This codes for CASSQDGAGGDSSGANVLTF.

A few counts support this clone. The V and J genes are TRBV30 and TRBJ1-1; maybe TRBD1 (5 bases). The V end was cut by 0 bases, the J end by 4 bases, with 18 bases between. This CDR3 spans 16 amino acids. Germline V gives CDR1 GTSNPN, CDR2 SVGIG (reference sequence). The CDR3: CAWSVLQVGVGTEAFF. Written as DNA, the CDR3 is TGTGCCTGGAGTGTACTTCAGGTAGGGGTGGGCACTGAAGCTTTCTTT.

The chain carries TRBV5-1 and TRBJ2-1, with D tentatively TRBD1 (6 bases). Trimming stripped 4 bases from V and 0 bases from J, with 11 bases between. In germline, CDR1 is SGHRS, CDR2 YFSETQ. CDR3 length: 15 amino acids. CDR3 in DNA: TGCGCCAGCAGCGGAGACAGGAGCTCCTACAATGAGCAGTTCTTC. This sequence encodes CASSGDRSSYNEQFF.

The J gene is TRBJ2-5, the V gene TRBV9; 14 nucleotides line up with TRBD2. The junction had 3 bases not matched to a gene; V was cut back by 3 bases and J by 2 bases. Germline V CDR1 and CDR2: SGDLS, YYNGEE. This CDR3 is built from 16 residues. CDR3 loop: CASSAGLAGGQETQYF. CDR3 coding DNA: TGTGCCAGCAGCGCTGGACTAGCGGGGGGACAAGAGACCCAGTACTTC.

This clone was seen more than once but under ten times. The CDR3 sequence is CASSYFSRQVAHGYTF. CDR3 in DNA: TGTGCCAGCAGTTACTTTTCGAGACAGGTGGCTCATGGCTACACCTTC. The chain employs TRBV6-2 or TRBV6-3 and TRBJ1-2; possibly TRBD1 for D (6 bases). Trimming removed 1 base at V and 6 bases at J, with 18 bases between. This CDR3 comprises 16 residues. Per the germline V gene, CDR1 is MNHEY and CDR2 is SVGEGT.

This rearrangement joins TRBV7-2 to TRBJ2-3; 8 bases are shared with TRBD2. The germline gives CDR1 SGHTA, CDR2 FQGNSA. After removal of 6 bases from V and 5 bases from J, the junction contained 10 bases not matched to a gene. CDR3 length: 15 amino acids. CDR3 sequence: CASSLAGGGGDTQYF. Written as DNA, the CDR3 is TGTGCCAGCAGTCTAGCGGGCGGGGGAGGAGATACGCAGTATTTT.

The rearrangement links TRBV2 to TRBJ2-2; 10 nucleotides match TRBD2. Germline-derived CDR1 and CDR2 are SNHLY and FYNNEI. The trim removed 7 bases at V and 5 bases at J, leaving 4 bases unmatched. The CDR3 runs 14 residues. The CDR3 spells CASMGLAWTGELFF. For the CDR3, the DNA is TGTGCCAGCATGGGACTAGCGTGGACCGGGGAGCTGTTTTTT. Full variable domain (remainder filled in from reference TRBV2 and TRBJ2-2): EPEVTQTPSHQVTQMGQEVILRCVPISNHLYFYWYRQILGQKVEFLVSFYNNEISEKSEIFDDQFSVERPDGSNFTLKIRSTKLEDSAMYFCASMGLAWTGELFFGEGSRLTVL.

This clone has just one count. J is TRBJ1-1 and V is TRBV7-2; maybe TRBD1 (5 bases). The CDR3 has 16 residues. The germline V and J ends were trimmed by 2 bases and 3 bases, with 16 bases remaining between them. Germline lookup yields CDR1 SGHTA and CDR2 FQGNSA. For the CDR3, the DNA is TGTGCCAGCAGCTTAATAGCAGGGAGCATGGACACTGAAGCTTTCTTT. This codes for CASSLIAGSMDTEAFF. Based on the CDR3 plus reference TRBV7-2 and TRBJ1-1, the full variable domain is GAGVSQSPSNKVTEKGKDVELRCDPISGHTALYWYRQSLGQGLEFLIYFQGNSAPDKSGLPSDRFSAERTGGSVSTLTIQRTQQEDSAVYLCASSLIAGSMDTEAFFGQGTRLTVV.

J is TRBJ1-2 and V is TRBV19; tentatively, D is TRBD1 (6 bases). The CDR3 covers 15 residues. Trimming took off 7 bases at V and 6 bases at J, with 21 bases between the two ends. Germline assignment: CDR1 LNHDA and CDR2 SQIVND (reference sequence). The CDR3 DNA reads TGTGCCAGTATAAAAAGGGGGGTCGGTAGAAATGGCTACACCTTC. Its protein is CASIKRGVGRNGYTF.

In DNA, the CDR3 is TGTGCCAGCAGCGATCCTACAGGGTACACTGAAGCTTTCTTT. Its translation: CASSDPTGYTEAFF. The chain is built from TRBV2 and TRBJ1-1; TRBD1 might be the D (6 bases). From germline, CDR1 is SNHLY and CDR2 FYNNEI. The CDR3 covers 14 residues. Trimming took off 6 bases at V and 3 bases at J, with 14 bases between the two ends.

Only one count was recorded for this clone. J is TRBJ1-2 and V is TRBV30; the D gene is possibly TRBD1 (5 bases). Looked up from germline, CDR1 is GTSNPN and CDR2 is SVGIG (reference sequence). The CDR3 has 13 amino acids. The V and J ends lost 0 bases and 4 bases respectively, with 9 bases between them. For the CDR3, the DNA is TGTGCCTGGAGTGTAGGGCAGGGCTATGGCTACACCTTC. This sequence encodes CAWSVGQGYGYTF.

The chain couples TRBV5-1 to TRBJ2-2; no definite D call. The length of the CDR3 is 14 residues. Germline CDR1 reads SGHRS; CDR2 reads YFSETQ. Trimming removed 1 base from V and 2 bases from J, with 6 bases in between. The CDR3 DNA sequence: TGCGCCAGCAGCTTGCGAGGCAACACCGGGGAGCTGTTTTTT. Its translation: CASSLRGNTGELFF.

This sequence joins TRBV25-1 and TRBJ2-3, with D possibly being TRBD2 (6 bases). The V end was cut by 8 bases, the J end by 3 bases, with 18 bases between. Germline V gene lookup returns CDR1 MGHDK and CDR2 SYGVNS. CDR3 size: 15 residues. The CDR3 coding sequence is TGTGCCAGCGGGGCCGGGGTAGCGGTTACAGATACGCAGTATTTT. Encoded protein: CASGAGVAVTDTQYF.

The CDR3, as DNA: TGTGCCACCAGCAACGGGGACGAGCAGTACTTC. This translates into CATSNGDEQYF. This rearrangement joins TRBV15 to TRBJ2-7; TRBD2 might be the D (5 bases). Germline values: CDR1 LNHNV, CDR2 YYDKDF (reference sequence). The CDR3 is made up of 11 amino acids. The germline V and J ends were trimmed by 4 bases and 5 bases, with 6 bases remaining between them.

The chain joins TRBV12-3 or TRBV12-4 to TRBJ2-2, with TRBD1 matching over 8 bases. With V trimmed by 11 bases and J by 4 bases, 6 bases remained unmatched. The CDR3 spans 13 residues. CDR3 amino acids: CASQGAITGELFF. In nucleotides, the CDR3 is TGTGCCTCCCAGGGGGCAATCACCGGGGAGCTGTTTTTT.

The J gene is TRBJ1-2, the V gene TRBV4-3, with a tentative D call TRBD1 (5 bases). This CDR3 comprises 13 residues. Looked up from germline, CDR1 is LGHNA and CDR2 is YSLEER. Trimming pared 0 bases from V and 8 bases from J, leaving 10 bases between. The CDR3 DNA reads TGCGCCAGCAGCCAAGATTATGGGGACGGCTACACCTTC. Amino acid sequence: CASSQDYGDGYTF.